Each of the 14 T cell receptor beta chains below was sequenced from the same sample in a study of T cells in Graves' hyperthyroidism and ophthalmopathy. Amplification yielded TCR beta CDR3 regions, with RNA transcripts as the source. The HTBI primer set served for first-round RT-PCR of the TCR CDR3. TCRdb recomputed calls from the multiplex PCR reads with MiXCR, one row per CDR3 protein. The data hold about 640,000 distinct CDR3 sequences, with roughly 20% observed a single time. The sequenced sample consisted of blood. The source of these receptors is a man under 40 with Graves' ophthalmopathy.

This clonotype was detected many times. The chain couples TRBV3-1 to TRBJ1-2; 9 positions match TRBD1. CDR3 size: 14 residues. The trim removed 3 bases at V and 3 bases at J, leaving 2 bases unmatched. CDR1 and CDR2 from the germline V gene are LGHDT and YNNKEL (reference sequence). This chain's CDR3 is CASSQGQGHYGYTF. CDR3 DNA sequence: TGTGCCAGCAGCCAGGGACAGGGCCACTATGGCTACACCTTC. Supplemented by reference TRBV3-1 and TRBJ1-2, the full variable domain reads DTAVSQTPKYLVTQMGNDKSIKCEQNLGHDTMYWYKQDSKKFLKIMFSYNNKELIINETVPNRFSPKSPDKAHLNLHINSLELGDSAVYFCASSQGQGHYGYTFGSGTRLTVV.

Concerning this clonotype: An end of the junction differs from the germline gene, which may be a read error. V usage is TRBV2 and J usage is TRBJ1-1; perhaps TRBD1 as D (5 bases). Germline values: CDR1 SNHLY, CDR2 FYNNEI. The CDR3 has 14 amino acids. The CDR3 sequence is CAGSEGRRDTEAFF. CDR3 DNA: TGTGCCGGCAGTGAGGGGCGGAGGGACACTGAAGCTTTCTTT.

This clonotype occurred many times. CDR3 residues: CASSLYRANQPQHF. CDR3 nucleotide sequence: TGTGCCAGCAGTTTGTACAGGGCCAATCAGCCCCAGCATTTT. V usage is TRBV28 and J usage is TRBJ1-5, with D perhaps TRBD1 (6 bases). The germline V and J ends were trimmed by 3 bases and 3 bases, with 9 bases remaining between them. The germline V gene encodes CDR1 MDHEN and CDR2 SYDVKM. There are 14 residues in the CDR3.

The gene calls are TRBV6-2 or TRBV6-3 and TRBJ2-7; 7 bases align to TRBD2. CDR3 length: 15 residues. J lost 0 bases, V lost 11 bases, and 13 bases had no gene match. Germline V gene data show CDR1 as MNHEY and CDR2 as SVGEGT. The DNA of the CDR3 is TGTGCCGCCACCCCCTGGGGCGGGAGCTCCTACGAGCAGTACTTC. This codes for CAATPWGGSSYEQYF.

The rearrangement joins TRBV24-1 to TRBJ1-2, with 9 bases aligning to TRBD1. The J segment lost 4 bases and the V segment lost 2 bases, leaving 4 bases of the junction unmatched. Germline V gene sequence: CDR1 KGHDR, CDR2 SFDVKD. The CDR3 runs 15 residues. CDR3 loop: CATSDSGQGTYGYTF. For the CDR3, the DNA is TGTGCCACCAGTGATTCGGGACAGGGAACCTATGGCTACACCTTC.

Note on this clonotype: A read error may explain this, as a much larger clone is one base away. The chain couples TRBV30 to TRBJ2-1; 7 bases line up with TRBD2. There are 13 residues in the CDR3. Germline V CDR1 and CDR2: GTSNPN, SVGIG (reference sequence). DNA for the CDR3: TGTGTCTGGAGTGTCTCCGGGGGGAATGAGCAGTTCTTC. It is translated as CVWSVSGGNEQFF. The whole variable domain, remainder taken from reference TRBV30 and TRBJ2-1, is SQTIHQWPATLVQPVGSPLSLECTVEGTSNPNLYWYRQAAGRGLQLLFYSVGIGQISSEVPQNLSASRPQDRQFILSSKKLLLSDSGFYLCVWSVSGGNEQFFGPGTRLTVL.

The V and J genes are TRBV28 and TRBJ2-3; D is possibly TRBD1 (6 bases). V lost 4 bases and J 2 bases, leaving 19 bases between the germline ends. In germline, CDR1 is MDHEN, CDR2 SYDVKM. The CDR3 length is 17 residues. The CDR3 nucleotides are TGTGCCAGCAGTTCGATACAGGGAGTCTATAACACAGATACGCAGTATTTT. It specifies CASSSIQGVYNTDTQYF.

The chain combines TRBV9 with TRBJ2-2; no firm D call. Trimming took 4 bases from V and 6 from J, leaving 16 bases between them. The CDR3 loop spans 15 amino acids. Germline V gives CDR1 SGDLS, CDR2 YYNGEE. The CDR3 DNA sequence: TGTGCCAGCAGCCCGCCCCCCGGGTTCTCCGGGGAGCTGTTTTTT. This encodes CASSPPPGFSGELFF.

This clonotype was found many times. This sequence joins TRBV3-1 and TRBJ1-1; D gene uncertain. Per germline, CDR1 LGHDT and CDR2 YNNKEL (reference sequence). V dropped 4 bases and J dropped 11 bases, with 14 bases sitting between them. The CDR3 is 12 amino acids. The CDR3 coding sequence is TGTGCCAGCAGCCGAGATCGACTGGGGGCTTTCTTT. It codes for CASSRDRLGAFF.

V gene TRBV11-2 combines with J gene TRBJ2-7; a possible D gene is TRBD1 (6 bases). The CDR3 has 14 amino acids. The V and J ends lost 4 bases and 2 bases respectively, with 12 bases between them. Germline V gives CDR1 SGHAT, CDR2 FQNNGV. CDR3 sequence (DNA): TGTGCCAGCAGCTGGACAGAGAACCCCTACGAGCAGTACTTC. It translates to CASSWTENPYEQYF.

This clonotype was detected a few times. The chain combines TRBV6-1 with TRBJ1-3; no firm D call. The germline V gene encodes CDR1 MNHNS and CDR2 SASEGT. The CDR3 is made up of 14 amino acids. V was shortened by 1 base and J by 0 bases, with 4 bases between the two germline ends. The DNA for the CDR3 is TGTGCCAGCAGTGAAGACGGCTCTGGAAACACCATATATTTT. It yields the protein CASSEDGSGNTIYF.

The chain uses TRBV20-1 and TRBJ2-7, with D maybe TRBD2 (5 bases). Germline V gene sequence: CDR1 DFQATT, CDR2 SNEGSKA (reference sequence). Trimming left V 6 bases short and J 0 bases short, with 12 bases between. The CDR3 covers 13 residues. The chain's CDR3 is CSAVAKSSYEQYF. For the CDR3, the DNA is TGCAGTGCAGTAGCGAAGAGCTCCTACGAGCAGTACTTC.

This clonotype was observed at least ten times. The chain employs TRBV18 and TRBJ1-2; no definite D call. The germline V and J ends were trimmed by 2 bases and 3 bases, with 7 bases remaining between them. Germline values: CDR1 KGHSH, CDR2 LQKENI. This CDR3 region has 13 residues. CDR3 in amino acids: CASSPGSDYGYTF. CDR3 in DNA: TGTGCCAGCTCACCAGGGTCCGACTATGGCTACACCTTC. Variable domain in full (rest from reference TRBV18 and TRBJ1-2): NAGVMQNPRHLVRRRGQEARLRCSPMKGHSHVYWYRQLPEEGLKFMVYLQKENIIDESGMPKERFSAEFPKEGPSILRIQQVVRGDSAAYFCASSPGSDYGYTFGSGTRLTVV.

This rearrangement joins TRBV9 to TRBJ2-3; 7 positions match TRBD2. V trimming: 3 bases; J trimming: 4 bases; junction bases outside the gene matches: 5. Germline values: CDR1 SGDLS, CDR2 YYNGEE. The CDR3 sequence is 14 residues long. The CDR3 region is CASSGEGYADTQYF. CDR3 DNA sequence: TGTGCCAGCAGCGGGGAGGGGTATGCAGATACGCAGTATTTT.